This T cell receptor beta chain was found in a study of preoperative IRX-2 immunotherapy in early breast cancer. This table comes from immunoSEQ multiplex PCR, and its TCRdb copy is limited to in-frame clones, with some not included. This sample carries about 62,000 clones, roughly 94% of them seen once, and the ten largest clones take about 1.8%. Sample treatment: preoperative locoregional IRX-2 cytokine immunotherapy. Sampling was performed from a patient treated with IRX-2 immunotherapy. The receptor was isolated from a human donor with breast cancer.

The CDR3 is CAWTAGTGASPLHF. For the CDR3, the DNA is TGTGCCTGGACTGCCGGGACAGGGGCATCGCCCCTCCACTTT. The chain recombines TRBV30 with TRBJ1-6; 10 bases fit TRBD1. V gave up 4 bases and J gave up 13 bases; unmatched junction bases: 10. Germline CDR1 reads GTSNPN; CDR2 reads SVGIG (reference sequence). The CDR3 covers 14 residues.